The present entry profiles one T cell receptor (beta chain) with its context. These data originate in a study of blood T cell repertoires in COVID-19. Across the whole study: Sites across the United States, Italy and Spain contributed samples from acute and convalescent COVID-19. PBMCs, B-cell-depleted T cells, or T cells provided the cDNA or gDNA that made up the material.

Source study methods: It was from reference gene primer amplification that nucleated cell counts were estimated. The table came from immunoSEQ multiplex PCR; TCRdb's copy has only in-frame clones and leaves some out. The V and J calls and clone size were taken over from that table, and D and trimming were inferred from the DNA. This table has roughly 350,000 clones, around nine tenths appearing once. The sequence was collected from a young woman who had recovered from COVID-19. Source material: peripheral blood.

CDR3 DNA sequence: TGTGCCAGCAGCCAAACTAGCGCCAGCACAGATACGCAGTATTTT. Its protein is CASSQTSASTDTQYF. The V gene is TRBV7-9, the J gene TRBJ2-3, with TRBD2 matching 7 bases. V was clipped by 5 bases and J by 0 bases; unmatched bases: 5. Germline V gene sequence: CDR1 SEHNR, CDR2 FQNEAQ (reference sequence). The CDR3 runs to 15 residues.